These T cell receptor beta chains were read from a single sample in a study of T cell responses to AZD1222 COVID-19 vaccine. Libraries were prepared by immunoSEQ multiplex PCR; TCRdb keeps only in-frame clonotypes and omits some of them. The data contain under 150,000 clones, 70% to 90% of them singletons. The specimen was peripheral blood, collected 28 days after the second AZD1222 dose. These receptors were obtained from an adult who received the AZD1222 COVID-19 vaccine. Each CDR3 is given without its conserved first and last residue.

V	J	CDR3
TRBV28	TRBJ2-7	ASRAEVGRTYEQY
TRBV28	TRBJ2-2	ASHRLAGANTGELF
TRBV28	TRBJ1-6	ASRRPQGGNSPLH
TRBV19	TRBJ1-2	ASSLTVYGYT
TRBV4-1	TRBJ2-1	ASSQTGSEQF
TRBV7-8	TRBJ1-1	ASRGATGVRAF
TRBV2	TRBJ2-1	ASSETLAGESSYNEQF
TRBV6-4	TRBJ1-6	ASSDSGNSPLH
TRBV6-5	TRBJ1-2	ASSYSSDGYGYT
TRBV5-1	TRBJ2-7	ASRLAGGLEQY
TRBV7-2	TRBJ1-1	ASSTQGLGTEAF
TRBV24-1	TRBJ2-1	ATSDPLLQVQF
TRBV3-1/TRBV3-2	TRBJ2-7	ASSPRGTGYEQY
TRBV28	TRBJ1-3	ASSSGLGNTIY
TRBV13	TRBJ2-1	ASSFGTSGYNEQF
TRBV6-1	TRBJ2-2	ASSEPSGLAGVGELF
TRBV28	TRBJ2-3	ASSSLQGADGTDTQY
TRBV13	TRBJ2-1	ASRRPGLSINYNEQF
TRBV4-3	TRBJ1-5	ASSQELGPNQPQH
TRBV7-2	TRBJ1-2	ASSFAFRGDDGYT
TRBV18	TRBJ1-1	ASSPRTGSMNTEAF
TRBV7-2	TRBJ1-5	ASSLEGLSNQPQH
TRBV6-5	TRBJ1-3	ASRGGYFSGNTIY
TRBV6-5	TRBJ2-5	ASRTTGGRLETQY
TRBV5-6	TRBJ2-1	ASSLEARGEF
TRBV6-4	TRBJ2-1	ASSGPGGTEQF
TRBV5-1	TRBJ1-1	ASSLEGQGYTEAF
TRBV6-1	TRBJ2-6	ASSDGGSGANVLT
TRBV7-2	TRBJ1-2	ASSNRQGSYGYT
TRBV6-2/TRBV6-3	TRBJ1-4	ASSYAVLREKLF
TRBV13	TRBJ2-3	ASSTRSGSTDTQY
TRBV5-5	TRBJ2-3	ASSLVSSTDTQY
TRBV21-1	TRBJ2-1	ASSKGGGTGVDEQF
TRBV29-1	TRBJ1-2	SGGGESSVGYT
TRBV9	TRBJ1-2	ASSVNDNLYGYT
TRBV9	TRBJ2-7	ASSGGTATSYEQY
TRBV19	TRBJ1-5	ASMMGGPNQPQH
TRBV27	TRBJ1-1	ASSPLRTLYTEAF
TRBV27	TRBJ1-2	ASSPVRAYGYT
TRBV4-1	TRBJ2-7	ASSQDEAGSILGYEQY
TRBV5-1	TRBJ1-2	ASSLDRSGYT
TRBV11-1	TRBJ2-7	ASSLGRGEQY
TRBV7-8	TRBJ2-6	ASRPVYSGANVLT
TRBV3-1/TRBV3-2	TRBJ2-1	ASSQDPSGGAFEQF
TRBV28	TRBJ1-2	ASSQPRDRVVGYT
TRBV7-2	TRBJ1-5	ASSLALNQPQH
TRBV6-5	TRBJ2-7	ASRLTGYSYEQY
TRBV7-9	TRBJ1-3	ASSGWTGGSGNTIY
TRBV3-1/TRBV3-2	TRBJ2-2	ASRDDRGPGELF
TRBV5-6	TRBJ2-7	ASSIGTSGVSSYEQY
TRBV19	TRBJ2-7	ASSTGTGSYEQY
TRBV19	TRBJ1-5	ASSRAALSNQPQH
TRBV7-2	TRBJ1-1	ASSRAPFVLTEAF
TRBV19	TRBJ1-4	ASTDHGINSEKLF
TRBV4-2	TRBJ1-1	ASSQADLTANTEAF
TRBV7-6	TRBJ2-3	ASSPSKEDTQY
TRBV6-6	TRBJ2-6	ASRKTEPNVLT
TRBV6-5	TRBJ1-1	ASRVVVSTEAF
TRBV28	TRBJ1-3	ASSLGGQSSGNTIY